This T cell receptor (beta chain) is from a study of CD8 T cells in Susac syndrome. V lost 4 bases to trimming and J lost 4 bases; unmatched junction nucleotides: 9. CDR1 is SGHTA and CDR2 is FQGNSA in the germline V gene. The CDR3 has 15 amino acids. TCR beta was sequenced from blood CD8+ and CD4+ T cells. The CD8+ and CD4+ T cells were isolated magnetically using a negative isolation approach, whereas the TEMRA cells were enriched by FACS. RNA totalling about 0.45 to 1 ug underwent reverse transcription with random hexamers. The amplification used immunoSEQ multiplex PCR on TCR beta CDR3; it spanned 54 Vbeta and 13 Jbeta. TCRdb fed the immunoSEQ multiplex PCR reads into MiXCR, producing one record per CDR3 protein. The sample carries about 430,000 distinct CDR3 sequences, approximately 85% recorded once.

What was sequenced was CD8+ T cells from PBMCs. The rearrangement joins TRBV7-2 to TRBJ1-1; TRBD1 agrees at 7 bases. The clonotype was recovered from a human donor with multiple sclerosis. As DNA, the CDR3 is TGTGCCAGCAGCTCTCCGACAGGGAGGATCACTGAAGCTTTCTTT. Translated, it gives CASSSPTGRITEAFF.